The rows below give T cell receptor beta chains drawn from one sample of a study of shared clonotypes between healthy human individuals. Some clones are missing from TCRdb's copy, which holds only in-frame ones; the method was immunoSEQ multiplex PCR. Altogether approximately 710,000 clones are present, 90% being singletons, with the ten largest covering approximately 35%. Sequencing input: memory CD8+ T cells from PBMCs. These receptors all come from a man aged 18 to 30 in good health. Some clones in this sample may be carry-over from other donors' samples. Each CDR3 is given with its conserved first and last residue. The order of the fields is D gene, V gene, J gene, clone size, CDR3 DNA, CDR3 protein. D genes are given only for firm matches. Expanded clones are given a class, and other clones once, few, many or no size at all.

D gene: TRBD2; V gene: TRBV7-9; J gene: TRBJ2-3; clone size: .; CDR3 DNA: TGTGCCAGCAGCTTTCCCCCTAGCGGGGGCACAGATACGCAGTATTTT; CDR3 protein: CASSFPPSGGTDTQYF
D gene: .; V gene: TRBV7-9; J gene: TRBJ2-1; clone size: .; CDR3 DNA: TGTGCCAGCAGCTCGGGGGAGTTTTACAATGAGCAGTTCTTC; CDR3 protein: CASSSGEFYNEQFF
D gene: TRBD1; V gene: TRBV9; J gene: TRBJ1-1; clone size: .; CDR3 DNA: TGTGCCAGCAGCGGACAGGGCTCGAACACTGAAGCTTTCTTT; CDR3 protein: CASSGQGSNTEAFF
D gene: TRBD2; V gene: TRBV4-2; J gene: TRBJ2-2; clone size: .; CDR3 DNA: TGTGCCAGCAGCTTTCCGGGACTAGCGGGAGAGGTGAACACCGGGGAGCTGTTTTTT; CDR3 protein: CASSFPGLAGEVNTGELFF
D gene: .; V gene: TRBV30; J gene: TRBJ1-5; clone size: .; CDR3 DNA: TGTGCCTGGAGTGTAAAGGTGGGAGGTAATCAGCCCCAGCATTTT; CDR3 protein: CAWSVKVGGNQPQHF
D gene: .; V gene: TRBV10-2; J gene: TRBJ2-3; clone size: .; CDR3 DNA: TGCGCCAGCAGTGATCGTAGCACAGATACGCAGTATTTT; CDR3 protein: CASSDRSTDTQYF
D gene: .; V gene: TRBV7-9; J gene: TRBJ1-5; clone size: .; CDR3 DNA: TGTGCCAGCAGCGCCGACACCAATCAGCCCCAGCATTTT; CDR3 protein: CASSADTNQPQHF
D gene: .; V gene: TRBV4-1; J gene: TRBJ1-2; clone size: .; CDR3 DNA: TGCGCCAGCAGCCAAGAGATGAATCACTATGGCTACACCTTC; CDR3 protein: CASSQEMNHYGYTF
D gene: .; V gene: TRBV27; J gene: TRBJ1-1; clone size: .; CDR3 DNA: TGTGCCAGCAGCATCCGGGGGGGGCGGAGCACTGAAGCTTTCTTT; CDR3 protein: CASSIRGGRSTEAFF
D gene: .; V gene: TRBV19; J gene: TRBJ1-2; clone size: .; CDR3 DNA: TGTGCCAGTAGTCCCATCTTAACAGGGCACTATGGCTACACCTTC; CDR3 protein: CASSPILTGHYGYTF
D gene: .; V gene: TRBV19; J gene: TRBJ1-1; clone size: .; CDR3 DNA: TGTGCCAGTAGTCTGTGGACAGACCTCGGAGGGGAAGCTTTCTTT; CDR3 protein: CASSLWTDLGGEAFF
D gene: TRBD1; V gene: TRBV6-4; J gene: TRBJ2-6; clone size: .; CDR3 DNA: TGTGCCAGCAGTGACTCGTGCCCAGGGGGCTTTTTC; CDR3 protein: CASSDSCPGGFF
D gene: TRBD1; V gene: TRBV19; J gene: TRBJ1-5; clone size: .; CDR3 DNA: TGTGCCAGTAGTGTCCGGGACAGGAATCAGCCCCAGCATTTT; CDR3 protein: CASSVRDRNQPQHF
D gene: .; V gene: TRBV7-9; J gene: TRBJ1-4; clone size: .; CDR3 DNA: TGTGCCAGCAGCTCAAACGACAGGCCAAGTAATGAAAAACTGTTTTTT; CDR3 protein: CASSSNDRPSNEKLFF
D gene: .; V gene: TRBV6-1; J gene: TRBJ2-7; clone size: once; CDR3 DNA: TGTGCCAGCAGTGAAAGGACTATCTACGAGCAGTACTTC; CDR3 protein: CASSERTIYEQYF
D gene: TRBD2; V gene: TRBV6-7; J gene: TRBJ2-3; clone size: .; CDR3 DNA: TGTGCCAGCAGTTACACGGAATTAGCGGGAGTGACTAGTGCAGATACGCAGTATTTT; CDR3 protein: CASSYTELAGVTSADTQYF
D gene: .; V gene: TRBV27; J gene: TRBJ2-3; clone size: .; CDR3 DNA: TGTGCCAGCAGTTTATCAGGACGGCCGCCAGATACGCAGTATTTT; CDR3 protein: CASSLSGRPPDTQYF
D gene: .; V gene: TRBV27; J gene: TRBJ1-1; clone size: .; CDR3 DNA: TGTGCCAGCAGTTTTATAAGGGGAGCTGAAGCTTTCTTT; CDR3 protein: CASSFIRGAEAFF
D gene: TRBD2; V gene: TRBV27; J gene: TRBJ2-1; clone size: .; CDR3 DNA: TGTGCCAGCAGTTCTTTACTAGCGGGAGTCCACAATGAGCAGTTCTTC; CDR3 protein: CASSSLLAGVHNEQFF
D gene: TRBD2; V gene: TRBV11-2; J gene: TRBJ2-5; clone size: .; CDR3 DNA: TGTGCCAGCAGCTTATTAGTGATGAGCGGGAAGGAGACCCAGTACTTC; CDR3 protein: CASSLLVMSGKETQYF
D gene: .; V gene: TRBV25-1; J gene: TRBJ2-7; clone size: .; CDR3 DNA: TGTGCCACCCTGCAGGGGGGGTGGGTCCACGAGCAGTACTTC; CDR3 protein: CATLQGGWVHEQYF
D gene: TRBD2; V gene: TRBV6-4; J gene: TRBJ2-3; clone size: once; CDR3 DNA: TGTGCCAGCAGTGACTTAGCGGGAGGCGGCACAGATACGCAGTATTTT; CDR3 protein: CASSDLAGGGTDTQYF
D gene: TRBD1; V gene: TRBV6-5; J gene: TRBJ2-7; clone size: .; CDR3 DNA: TGTGCCAGCAGTTACTCCCGCTTCGACAGGGCTCGGGAGCAGTACTTC; CDR3 protein: CASSYSRFDRAREQYF
D gene: TRBD2; V gene: TRBV28; J gene: TRBJ2-7; clone size: .; CDR3 DNA: TGTGCCAGCAGTTTCCGGCGGGAGGGCCCTAGGTACGAGCAGTACTTC; CDR3 protein: CASSFRREGPRYEQYF
D gene: .; V gene: TRBV28; J gene: TRBJ2-5; clone size: .; CDR3 DNA: TGTGCCAGCAGTTTAAGTTCTGAGACCCAGTACTTC; CDR3 protein: CASSLSSETQYF
D gene: .; V gene: TRBV2; J gene: TRBJ1-1; clone size: .; CDR3 DNA: TGTGCCAGCAGTTTCTACGAATCGTGGGCGCCTGAAGCTTTCTTT; CDR3 protein: CASSFYESWAPEAFF
D gene: TRBD2; V gene: TRBV19; J gene: TRBJ2-1; clone size: .; CDR3 DNA: TGTGCCAGTAGTATGGTGGGACTAGCCTGGTACAATGAGCAGTTCTTC; CDR3 protein: CASSMVGLAWYNEQFF
D gene: .; V gene: TRBV9; J gene: TRBJ1-2; clone size: .; CDR3 DNA: TGTGCCAGCAGCGTAGATAGATTACAGGGAGCTAACTATGGCTACACCTTC; CDR3 protein: CASSVDRLQGANYGYTF
D gene: .; V gene: TRBV2; J gene: TRBJ2-7; clone size: .; CDR3 DNA: TGTGCCAGCAGTCGTGTGGGACCGGACTACGAGCAGTACTTC; CDR3 protein: CASSRVGPDYEQYF
D gene: TRBD2; V gene: TRBV9; J gene: TRBJ2-7; clone size: .; CDR3 DNA: TGTGCCAGCAGCGTAGTTGGCGGGAGTTCGTACGAGCAGTACTTC; CDR3 protein: CASSVVGGSSYEQYF
D gene: .; V gene: TRBV7-8; J gene: TRBJ2-2; clone size: .; CDR3 DNA: TGTGCCAGCAGCTCGTCTAGCGGCAGGGGGAGAACCGGGGAGCTGTTTTTT; CDR3 protein: CASSSSSGRGRTGELFF
D gene: TRBD2; V gene: TRBV6-1; J gene: TRBJ2-1; clone size: once; CDR3 DNA: TGTGCCAGCAGTGAAGCAAAGCGGGGCTACAATGAGCAGTTCTTC; CDR3 protein: CASSEAKRGYNEQFF
D gene: .; V gene: TRBV27; J gene: TRBJ2-7; clone size: .; CDR3 DNA: TGTGCCAGCAGTTTATCAGGCGGGGCAGCCTACGAGCAGTACTTC; CDR3 protein: CASSLSGGAAYEQYF
D gene: TRBD1; V gene: TRBV7-2; J gene: TRBJ1-4; clone size: .; CDR3 DNA: TGTGCCAGCAGCCGGGACGCCTCAGGGGGTGAAAAACTGTTTTTT; CDR3 protein: CASSRDASGGEKLFF
D gene: .; V gene: TRBV28; J gene: TRBJ2-7; clone size: .; CDR3 DNA: TGTGCCAGCAGTTCGGACGGTTCCTACGAGCAGTACTTC; CDR3 protein: CASSSDGSYEQYF
D gene: TRBD2; V gene: TRBV28; J gene: TRBJ2-3; clone size: .; CDR3 DNA: TGTGCCAGCAGAGCGGGAGGGAGGGACACAAACACAGATACGCAGTATTTT; CDR3 protein: CASRAGGRDTNTDTQYF
D gene: .; V gene: TRBV27; J gene: TRBJ1-1; clone size: .; CDR3 DNA: TGTGCCAGCAGTTTATTTCCGGGACACGGGAACACTGAAGCTTTCTTT; CDR3 protein: CASSLFPGHGNTEAFF
D gene: .; V gene: TRBV28; J gene: TRBJ1-5; clone size: .; CDR3 DNA: TGTGCCAGCGCCCCTTGGGGGGGATATAGCAATCAGCCCCAGCATTTT; CDR3 protein: CASAPWGGYSNQPQHF
D gene: TRBD1; V gene: TRBV5-4; J gene: TRBJ1-1; clone size: .; CDR3 DNA: TGTGCCAGCAGCTTGTACGGGACAGGAGGTCGGAACACTGAAGCTTTCTTT; CDR3 protein: CASSLYGTGGRNTEAFF
D gene: .; V gene: TRBV6-5; J gene: TRBJ2-1; clone size: .; CDR3 DNA: TGTGCCAGCAGTTTAATCCGGACCGTATACAATGAGCAGTTCTTC; CDR3 protein: CASSLIRTVYNEQFF
D gene: .; V gene: TRBV9; J gene: TRBJ2-3; clone size: .; CDR3 DNA: TGTGCCAGCAGCGTAGAAGTCCCCGCGGATACGCAGTATTTT; CDR3 protein: CASSVEVPADTQYF
D gene: TRBD1; V gene: TRBV11-2; J gene: TRBJ1-4; clone size: .; CDR3 DNA: TGTGCCAGCAGCCCCGGACAGGGGCTGGGCTTTAATGAAAAACTGTTTTTT; CDR3 protein: CASSPGQGLGFNEKLFF
D gene: TRBD2; V gene: TRBV27; J gene: TRBJ2-7; clone size: .; CDR3 DNA: TGTGCCAGCAGACGGACTAGCGGGAGCTTCTCCTACGAGCAGTACTTC; CDR3 protein: CASRRTSGSFSYEQYF
D gene: .; V gene: TRBV7-3; J gene: TRBJ2-3; clone size: .; CDR3 DNA: TGTGCCAGCAGCCAGATATATTCGGACGGGACCGACACAGATACGCAGTATTTT; CDR3 protein: CASSQIYSDGTDTDTQYF
D gene: TRBD2; V gene: TRBV5-4; J gene: TRBJ2-1; clone size: .; CDR3 DNA: TGCGCCAGCAGCCAAGGGACTAGCGTAATCCACAATGAGCAGTTCTTC; CDR3 protein: CASSQGTSVIHNEQFF
D gene: .; V gene: TRBV7-6; J gene: TRBJ1-1; clone size: few; CDR3 DNA: TGTGCCAGCAGCTCTGACAGAGGGACTGAAGCTTTCTTT; CDR3 protein: CASSSDRGTEAFF
D gene: .; V gene: TRBV21-1; J gene: TRBJ2-2; clone size: .; CDR3 DNA: TGTGCCAGCAGCAAAGGCGCAGGGCGAACCGGGGAGCTGTTTTTT; CDR3 protein: CASSKGAGRTGELFF
D gene: TRBD2; V gene: TRBV4-2; J gene: TRBJ2-3; clone size: .; CDR3 DNA: TGTGCCAGCAGCCAATGGACTAGCGGGAACTCAGATACGCAGTATTTT; CDR3 protein: CASSQWTSGNSDTQYF